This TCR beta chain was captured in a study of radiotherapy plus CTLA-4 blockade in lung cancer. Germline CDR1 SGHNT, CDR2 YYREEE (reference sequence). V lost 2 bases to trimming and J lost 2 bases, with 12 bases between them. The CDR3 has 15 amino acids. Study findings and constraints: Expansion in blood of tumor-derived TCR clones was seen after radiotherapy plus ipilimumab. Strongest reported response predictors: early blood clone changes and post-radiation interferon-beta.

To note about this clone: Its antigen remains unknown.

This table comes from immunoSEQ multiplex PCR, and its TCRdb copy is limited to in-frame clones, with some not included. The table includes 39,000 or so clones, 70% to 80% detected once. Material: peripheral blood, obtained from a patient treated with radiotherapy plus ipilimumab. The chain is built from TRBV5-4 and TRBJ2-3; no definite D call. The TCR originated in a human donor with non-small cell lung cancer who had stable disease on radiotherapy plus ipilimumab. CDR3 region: CASSLGRPHTDTQYF. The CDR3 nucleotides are TGTGCCAGCAGCTTAGGACGGCCACACACAGATACGCAGTATTTT.